The rows below give T cell receptor beta chains drawn from one sample of a study of shared clonotypes between healthy human individuals. Clones were sequenced by immunoSEQ multiplex PCR, and TCRdb holds only the in-frame ones, with some missing. Of some 1,100,000 clones in the sample, around 82% were seen once. What was sequenced was memory CD4+ T cells from PBMCs. These receptors all stem from a man younger than 35 in good health. Some clones in this sample may be carry-over from other donors' samples. The CDR3 runs from the conserved cysteine through the conserved F or W. The D gene is left open where the match is weak. Expanded clones are given a class, and other clones once, few, many or no size at all.

d_call | j_call | clone_size | v_call | cdr3_length | cdr3_aa | cdr3_nt
TRBD1 | TRBJ2-1 | - | TRBV15 | 14 | CATSGQGRYNEQFF | TGTGCCACCAGCGGACAGGGGAGATACAATGAGCAGTTCTTC
- | TRBJ1-1 | - | TRBV5-1 | 14 | CASSLVGSNTEAFF | TGCGCCAGCAGCTTGGTTGGCAGTAACACTGAAGCTTTCTTT
- | TRBJ2-3 | - | TRBV9 | 13 | CASSLGFTDTQYF | TGTGCCAGCAGCCTTGGATTCACAGATACGCAGTATTTT
TRBD2 | TRBJ2-3 | - | TRBV9 | 15 | CASSVTSGIADTQYF | TGTGCCAGCAGCGTAACTAGCGGGATAGCAGATACGCAGTATTTT
TRBD1 | TRBJ2-7 | - | TRBV4-2 | 17 | CASSQNHGTGVSYEQYF | TGTGCCAGCAGCCAGAACCACGGGACAGGGGTTTCCTACGAGCAGTACTTC
- | TRBJ2-2 | - | TRBV6-5 | 14 | CASSYSVGAGELFF | TGTGCCAGCAGTTACTCGGTGGGAGCCGGGGAGCTGTTTTTT
- | TRBJ2-2 | - | TRBV30 | 13 | CAWSRDYTGELFF | TGTGCCTGGAGTAGGGACTACACCGGGGAGCTGTTTTTT
- | TRBJ1-4 | - | TRBV5-1 | 15 | CASSLDRTTNEKLFF | TGCGCCAGCAGCTTGGACAGAACAACTAATGAAAAACTGTTTTTT
- | TRBJ1-1 | - | TRBV6-6 | 16 | CASSVGGNKMNTEAFF | TGTGCCAGCAGTGTAGGGGGGAACAAGATGAACACTGAAGCTTTCTTT
- | TRBJ1-4 | once | TRBV15 | 14 | CATSGGEGVGKLFF | TGTGCCACCAGCGGGGGCGAAGGGGTGGGAAAACTGTTTTTT
- | TRBJ1-5 | - | TRBV28 | 13 | CASRVDRNQPQHF | TGTGCCAGCAGGGTCGACAGAAATCAGCCCCAGCATTTT
- | TRBJ1-5 | - | TRBV2 | 13 | CASSERGYQPQHF | TGTGCCAGCAGTGAAAGGGGTTACCAGCCCCAGCATTTT
- | TRBJ2-3 | - | TRBV9 | 15 | CASSVGRAIADTQYF | TGTGCCAGCAGCGTAGGGAGGGCCATCGCAGATACGCAGTATTTT
TRBD1 | TRBJ2-5 | - | TRBV27 | 16 | CASSLFGTGAWGTQYF | TGTGCCAGCAGTTTATTTGGGACAGGGGCTTGGGGGACCCAGTACTTC
- | TRBJ2-2 | once | TRBV9 | 16 | CASSVWVGEYTGELFF | TGTGCCAGCAGCGTATGGGTGGGAGAGTATACCGGGGAGCTGTTTTTT
TRBD1 | TRBJ2-4 | many | TRBV5-4 | 15 | CASKQGGQGQNIQYF | TGTGCCTCAAAGCAAGGGGGACAGGGCCAAAACATTCAGTACTTC
- | TRBJ1-1 | - | TRBV15 | 13 | CATSRTRAAEAFF | TGTGCCACCAGCAGGACAAGAGCCGCTGAAGCTTTCTTT
TRBD2 | TRBJ2-3 | - | TRBV5-4 | 16 | CASSLARGRGTDTQYF | TGTGCCAGCAGCTTGGCCCGCGGGAGAGGGACAGATACGCAGTATTTT
TRBD1 | TRBJ1-2 | few | TRBV7-9 | 15 | CASSSWTGTDDGYTF | TGTGCCAGCAGCTCATGGACAGGGACGGATGATGGCTACACCTTC
- | TRBJ2-1 | - | TRBV19 | 11 | CASSILGRQFF | TGTGCCAGTAGTATCTTGGGTAGGCAGTTCTTC
- | TRBJ1-1 | - | TRBV29-1 | 12 | CSVRGGGTEAFF | TGCAGCGTCAGAGGGGGGGGCACTGAAGCTTTCTTT
- | TRBJ2-2 | - | TRBV28 | 16 | CASSLYWTANTGELFF | TGTGCCAGCAGTTTATATTGGACAGCGAACACCGGGGAGCTGTTTTTT
TRBD2 | TRBJ2-3 | - | TRBV7-9 | 15 | CASSPLAGYTDTQYF | TGTGCCAGCAGCCCATTAGCGGGATATACAGATACGCAGTATTTT
- | TRBJ1-5 | - | TRBV6-1 | 15 | CASSDQGRTNQPQHF | TGTGCCAGCAGTGACCAGGGACGGACAAATCAGCCCCAGCATTTT
TRBD1 | TRBJ2-2 | - | TRBV28 | 16 | CASSPLQGAVTGELFF | TGTGCCAGCAGTCCGCTACAGGGGGCGGTCACCGGGGAGCTGTTTTTT
- | TRBJ2-5 | - | TRBV2 | 13 | CASSEIRKETQYF | TGTGCCAGCAGTGAAATCAGGAAAGAGACCCAGTACTTC
- | TRBJ2-6 | - | TRBV7-3 | 14 | CASSPQGAPTVLTF | TGTGCCAGCAGCCCCCAAGGGGCTCCGACCGTCCTGACTTTC
- | TRBJ1-1 | once | TRBV14 | 15 | CASSRPYRDHTEAFF | TGTGCCAGCAGTCGCCCCTACAGGGATCACACTGAAGCTTTCTTT
TRBD2 | TRBJ2-1 | - | TRBV6-4 | 13 | CASSARTSLEQFF | TGTGCCAGCAGTGCTCGGACTAGCCTAGAGCAGTTCTTC
- | TRBJ1-2 | few | TRBV27 | 13 | CASSFYQNYGYTF | TGTGCCAGCAGTTTTTATCAGAACTATGGCTACACCTTC
TRBD1 | TRBJ1-1 | - | TRBV2 | 13 | CASKGDRNTEAFF | TGTGCCAGCAAGGGGGACAGAAACACTGAAGCTTTCTTT
- | TRBJ2-2 | - | TRBV28 | 15 | CASSFSGQNTGELFF | TGTGCCAGCAGTTTTAGCGGACAGAACACCGGGGAGCTGTTTTTT
- | TRBJ2-2 | few | TRBV9 | 13 | CASSVDPAGELFF | TGTGCCAGCAGCGTAGATCCAGCCGGGGAGCTGTTTTTT
- | TRBJ1-2 | many | TRBV4-2 | 15 | CASANRGGSFHGYTF | TGTGCCAGCGCAAATCGGGGCGGGTCCTTTCATGGCTACACCTTC
- | TRBJ1-2 | - | TRBV2 | 12 | CASSRTEVGYTF | TGTGCCAGCAGCCGGACAGAAGTGGGCTACACCTTC
- | TRBJ1-2 | - | TRBV19 | 13 | CASNFQGLGGYTF | TGTGCCAGTAACTTCCAGGGGCTAGGCGGCTACACCTTC
- | TRBJ1-4 | - | TRBV6-6 | 16 | CASSYSDTPGGEKLFF | TGTGCCAGCAGTTACTCAGACACCCCCGGAGGTGAAAAACTGTTTTTT
- | TRBJ2-7 | - | TRBV20-1 | 11 | CSRAVGGEQYF | TGCAGTCGAGCGGTGGGTGGCGAGCAGTACTTC
- | TRBJ2-7 | - | TRBV10-2 | 16 | CASREDMWATTYEQYF | TGCGCCAGCAGGGAGGACATGTGGGCGACTACCTACGAGCAGTACTTC
- | TRBJ1-5 | - | TRBV6-1 | 14 | CASRRTVSNQPQHF | TGTGCCAGCAGAAGGACAGTTAGCAATCAGCCCCAGCATTTT
- | TRBJ2-7 | - | TRBV6-5 | 13 | CASRRDIAYEQYF | TGTGCCAGCAGGCGGGACATTGCCTACGAGCAGTACTTC
- | TRBJ2-3 | few | TRBV12-5 | 12 | CASGKTQDTQYF | TGTGCTAGTGGCAAGACTCAGGATACGCAGTATTTT
- | TRBJ2-3 | - | TRBV18 | 14 | CASSPPSSTDTQYF | TGTGCCAGCTCACCACCTAGCAGCACAGATACGCAGTATTTT
- | TRBJ2-7 | - | TRBV19 | 12 | CASKSAAYEQYF | TGTGCCAGTAAAAGTGCGGCTTACGAGCAGTACTTC
TRBD1 | TRBJ2-7 | - | TRBV30 | 14 | CAWSVNRGLAKQYF | TGTGCCTGGAGTGTAAACAGGGGGCTCGCTAAGCAGTACTTC
- | TRBJ1-1 | few | TRBV30 | 14 | CAWSRGRVYTEAFF | TGTGCCTGGAGTCGGGGAAGGGTCTACACTGAAGCTTTCTTT
- | TRBJ1-2 | few | TRBV5-4 | 13 | CASSSYGAGGYTF | TGTGCCAGCAGCTCGTATGGGGCAGGTGGCTACACCTTC
TRBD1 | TRBJ2-7 | - | TRBV28 | 15 | CASRIVGQGATEQYF | TGTGCCAGCAGAATTGTAGGGCAGGGGGCCACCGAGCAGTACTTC
- | TRBJ2-4 | once | TRBV30 | 13 | CAWSVTSQNIQYF | TGTGCCTGGAGTGTAACTAGCCAAAACATTCAGTACTTC
- | TRBJ2-7 | - | TRBV27 | 13 | CASSPRQDYEQYF | TGTGCCAGCAGTCCGCGGCAAGACTACGAGCAGTACTTC
- | TRBJ2-2 | few | TRBV7-6 | 15 | CASSLDFGDTGELFF | TGTGCCAGCAGCTTAGATTTCGGGGACACCGGGGAGCTGTTTTTT
TRBD2 | TRBJ2-7 | - | TRBV27 | 14 | CATSTGGFSYEQYF | TGTGCCACCTCCACCGGGGGGTTTTCCTACGAGCAGTACTTC
- | TRBJ2-5 | - | TRBV30 | 14 | CAWTPGRRGETQYF | TGTGCCTGGACGCCTGGAAGGCGTGGAGAGACCCAGTACTTC
- | TRBJ1-1 | few | TRBV9 | 13 | CASSVGWGAEAFF | TGTGCCAGCAGCGTAGGCTGGGGGGCTGAAGCTTTCTTT
TRBD2 | TRBJ2-1 | - | TRBV6-5 | 15 | CASSYSSGVYNEQFF | TGTGCCAGCAGTTACTCGAGCGGGGTATACAATGAGCAGTTCTTC